Sequencing of this T cell receptor beta chain was carried out in a study of T cells in localized non-small cell lung cancer. Relative to its sample, this clone is medium-sized. The CDR3 runs to 17 residues. The protocol was immunoSEQ multiplex PCR, while the TCRdb copy is restricted to in-frame clones and leaves out a portion. The sample lists about 2,200 clones, about 25% occurring once. The source material was normal lung tissue next to the tumor, sampled before any cancer treatment. The chain joins TRBV12-2 to TRBJ2-7; the D call in the table, TRBD1, was not verified against the DNA. TRBV12-2 is designated a pseudogene. This TCR was recovered from a man aged 40 to 70 with stage III lung adenocarcinoma. CDR3 nucleotide sequence: TGTGCAAGTCGCCCCCTTATAAGCGGACAGGGGAGCGGGGAGCAGTACTTC. Translation gives CASRPLISGQGSGEQYF.